A single sample gave rise to the 10 T cell receptor beta chains below, sequenced in a study of T cell responses to AZD1222 COVID-19 vaccine. TCRdb's copy holds only in-frame clones and misses some; the assay was immunoSEQ multiplex PCR. Of 90,000 to 150,000 clones in the sample, roughly 90% were seen once. Sample: peripheral blood, taken on day 0 of AZD1222 vaccination. The receptor source for this set is an adult in good health.

The chain combines TRBV29-1 with TRBJ2-1, with 13 bases fitting TRBD2. The CDR3 runs to 13 residues. V lost 8 bases, J lost 4 bases, and 2 bases stayed unmatched. Germline V CDR1 and CDR2: SQVTM, ANQGSEA. Here the CDR3 reads CSKLAGGYNEQFF. As DNA, the CDR3 is TGCAGCAAACTAGCGGGGGGGTACAATGAGCAGTTCTTC.

The V call is TRBV24-1, the J call TRBJ2-7; weak D call: TRBD2 (5 bases). In germline, CDR1 is KGHDR, CDR2 SFDVKD. With 1 base removed from V and 6 bases from J, the gap between germline ends came to 6 bases. This CDR3 region has 12 residues. The CDR3 DNA reads as TGTGCCACCAGTGATTTCCGGGGCGAGCAGTACTTC. It translates to CATSDFRGEQYF.

This clone was seen more than once but under ten times. The chain links TRBV5-1 to TRBJ1-4, with 7 bases aligning to TRBD1. This CDR3 comprises 14 residues. Germline CDR1 is SGHRS and CDR2 is YFSETQ. Trimming cost V 5 bases and J 3 bases; bases outside gene matches: 4. The CDR3 loop reads CASSRGQSNEKLFF. The CDR3 DNA reads as TGCGCCAGCAGTCGGGGACAGTCTAATGAAAAACTGTTTTTT.

The genes are TRBV10-2 and TRBJ2-1; unclear D gene. The length of the CDR3 is 13 residues. Germline values: CDR1 WSHSY, CDR2 SAAADI. V gave up 10 bases and J gave up 8 bases, with 18 bases separating them. CDR3 protein: CATSVSEWDEQFF. The CDR3 nucleotides read TGCGCCACCTCCGTTAGTGAGTGGGATGAGCAGTTCTTC.

The chain has TRBV13 and TRBJ1-1; 7 bases match TRBD1. The CDR3 covers 13 residues. Germline V gene lookup returns CDR1 PRHDT and CDR2 FYEKMQ (reference sequence). J was trimmed by 1 base and V by 6 bases; bases with no gene match: 2. The CDR3: CASRDRQNTEAFF. CDR3 nucleotide sequence: TGTGCCAGCAGGGACAGGCAGAACACTGAAGCTTTCTTT. The full variable domain, in which reference TRBV13 and TRBJ1-1 provide the parts outside the CDR3, is AAGVIQSPRHLIKEKRETATLKCYPIPRHDTVYWYQQGPGQDPQFLISFYEKMQSDKGSIPDRFSAQQFSDYHSELNMSSLELGDSALYFCASRDRQNTEAFFGQGTRLTVV.

This clone is a singleton in its sample. The chain uses TRBV2 and TRBJ2-7; D could derive from TRBD1 or TRBD2 (5 bases each). The length of the CDR3 is 14 residues. The ends were cut back, 7 bases at V and 4 bases at J, with 17 bases in the middle. Germline V CDR1 and CDR2: SNHLY, FYNNEI. The CDR3 nucleotides read TGTGCCAGCATGGCTTGGGACCAAGGTTACGAGCAGTACTTC. Its protein product is CASMAWDQGYEQYF.

The gene calls are TRBV5-6 and TRBJ1-2; unclear D gene. The germline V gene has CDR1 SGHDT and CDR2 YYEEEE. Trimming took off 4 bases at V and 4 bases at J, with 14 bases between the two ends. The CDR3 runs 14 residues. CDR3 residues: CASSPRSVFYGYTF. The CDR3 bases are TGTGCCAGCAGCCCCCGGAGCGTTTTCTATGGCTACACCTTC. The full variable domain, completed using reference TRBV5-6 and TRBJ1-2, is DAGVTQSPTHLIKTRGQQVTLRCSPKSGHDTVSWYQQALGQGPQFIFQYYEEEERQRGNFPDRFSGHQFPNYSSELNVNALLLGDSALYLCASSPRSVFYGYTFGSGTRLTVV.

This rearrangement joins TRBV24-1 to TRBJ2-2; TRBD1 agrees at 7 bases. J gave up 2 bases and V 4 bases, and 9 bases lay outside the gene matches. The CDR3 has 17 amino acids. Per germline, CDR1 KGHDR and CDR2 SFDVKD. The DNA for the CDR3 is TGTGCCACCAGTGACCCGAGGGGGCACGCAAACACCGGGGAGCTGTTTTTT. Translating gives CATSDPRGHANTGELFF.

The rearrangement joins TRBV6-5 to TRBJ1-1; D unresolved. The V gene's germline CDR1 is MNHEY and CDR2 SVGAGI. V was trimmed by 6 bases and J by 1 base, leaving 12 bases between them. The CDR3 has 14 amino acids. The CDR3 loop is CASSPLRGNTEAFF. CDR3 bases: TGTGCCAGCAGCCCCTTGCGGGGGAACACTGAAGCTTTCTTT.

The chain carries TRBV4-1 and TRBJ2-5, with D hard to call. The germline V and J ends were trimmed by 0 bases and 0 bases, with 5 bases remaining between them. The germline gives CDR1 MGHRA, CDR2 YSYEKL. CDR3 size: 14 residues. The CDR3 DNA follows: TGCGCCAGCAGCCAAGAAACTAACCAAGAGACCCAGTACTTC. Translating gives CASSQETNQETQYF.